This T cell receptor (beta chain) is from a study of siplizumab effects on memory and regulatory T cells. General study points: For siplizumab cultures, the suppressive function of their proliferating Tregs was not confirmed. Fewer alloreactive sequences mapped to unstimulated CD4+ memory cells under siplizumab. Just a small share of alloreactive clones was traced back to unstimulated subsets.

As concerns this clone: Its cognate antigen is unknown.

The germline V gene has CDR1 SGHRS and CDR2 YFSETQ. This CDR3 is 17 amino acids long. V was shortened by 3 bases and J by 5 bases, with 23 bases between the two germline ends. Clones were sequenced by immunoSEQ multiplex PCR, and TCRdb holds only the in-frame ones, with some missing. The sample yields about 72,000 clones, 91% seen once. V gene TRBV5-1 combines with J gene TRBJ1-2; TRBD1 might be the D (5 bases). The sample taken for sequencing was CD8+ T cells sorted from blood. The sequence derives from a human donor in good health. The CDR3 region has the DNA TGCGCCAGCAGCTGGGGGTGGCTAGCTAGTATTGGTTATGGCTACACCTTC. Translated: CASSWGWLASIGYGYTF.